These 10 T cell receptor beta chains were sequenced from one sample in a study of blood T cells in healthy people across ages. Combining a sample-barcoded 5' primer with a J-beta primer mix, a second PCR ran for roughly 7 to 11 cycles. MiXCR was run by TCRdb on the 5' RACE reads, yielding one entry per CDR3 protein. The table has more than 800,000 distinct CDR3 sequences, more than 40% seen once. The sequenced sample consisted of blood. These TCRs come from a woman aged 55 to 70 in good health.

The CDR3 spells CASTQQRRFYGYTF. Written as DNA, the CDR3 is TGTGCCAGCACGCAACAGAGGCGGTTCTATGGCTACACCTTC. The V and J genes are TRBV28 and TRBJ1-2; D not resolved. Looked up from germline, CDR1 is MDHEN and CDR2 is SYDVKM. The CDR3 length is 14 residues. Trimming stripped 7 bases from V and 4 bases from J, with 16 bases between.

The chain joins TRBV12-3 or TRBV12-4 to TRBJ2-2, with 7 nucleotides matching TRBD2. The length of the CDR3 is 15 residues. V lost 3 bases, J lost 3 bases, and 4 bases stayed unmatched. The CDR3 region is CASSLAGAHTGELFF. CDR3 bases: TGTGCCAGCAGTTTGGCGGGAGCGCACACCGGGGAGCTGTTTTTT.

V and J are TRBV27 and TRBJ2-1; 15 bases are a match to TRBD2. V trimming: 7 bases; J trimming: 6 bases; junction bases outside the gene matches: 1. CDR1 and CDR2 from the germline V gene are MNHEY and SMNVEV (reference sequence). The CDR3 has 14 amino acids. The CDR3 reads CASTGLAGGNEQFF. The CDR3 DNA follows: TGTGCCAGCACGGGACTAGCGGGGGGCAATGAGCAGTTCTTC.

This clonotype was seen many times. The chain carries TRBV6-5 and TRBJ2-1; D is ambiguous. V dropped 8 bases and J dropped 7 bases, with 6 bases sitting between them. Germline lookup yields CDR1 MNHEY and CDR2 SVGAGI. CDR3 length equals 10 residues. The CDR3 loop is CASGVNEQFF. DNA for the CDR3: TGTGCCAGCGGGGTAAATGAGCAGTTCTTC.

The CDR3 spells CASSSTGENIQYF. In DNA, the CDR3 is TGTGCCAGCAGCAGTACAGGGGAGAACATTCAGTACTTC. J is TRBJ2-7 and V is TRBV12-3 or TRBV12-4, with 7 bases identical to TRBD1. The DNA matches TRBJ2-4 better at its end, which makes the J call doubtful. The CDR3 loop spans 13 amino acids.

The chain has TRBV7-8 and TRBJ2-3, with 8 bases aligning to TRBD2. CDR3 size: 15 residues. Looked up from germline, CDR1 is SGHVS and CDR2 is FQNEAQ. The J segment lost 7 bases and the V segment lost 1 base, leaving 7 bases of the junction unmatched. CDR3 amino acids: CASSLDSGKGNTQYF. In DNA, the CDR3 is TGTGCCAGCAGCTTAGATAGCGGGAAGGGAAATACGCAGTATTTT.

Ten or more counts support this clonotype. V usage is TRBV4-2 and J usage is TRBJ2-7; D uncertain. The ends were cut back, 1 base at V and 1 base at J, with 11 bases in the middle. The germline V gene encodes CDR1 LGHNA and CDR2 YNFKEQ. The CDR3 is made up of 15 amino acids. In nucleotides, the CDR3 is TGTGCCAGCAGCCAAGTTAACGCAGAATCCTACGAGCAGTACTTC. Encoded protein: CASSQVNAESYEQYF.

The CDR3 coding sequence is TGTGCCAGCAGCCGAGATCAGGGGTCTAACTATGGCTACACCTTC. Its translation is CASSRDQGSNYGYTF. This sequence joins TRBV4-2 and TRBJ1-2, with a weak D call TRBD1 (6 bases). The CDR3 consists of 15 residues. CDR1 and CDR2 from the germline V gene are LGHNA and YNFKEQ. Trimming pared 4 bases from V and 0 bases from J, leaving 12 bases between.

The chain uses TRBV29-1 and TRBJ2-7; D possibly corresponds to TRBD2 (5 bases). The CDR3 is 11 amino acids. Germline V lookup: CDR1 SQVTM, CDR2 ANQGSEA. Trimming cost V 4 bases and J 9 bases, with 13 bases left between them. The CDR3 bases are TGCAGCGTTGGGGAGAATTCTGGGCAGTACTTC. Translating gives CSVGENSGQYF.

This clonotype appeared a few times. The chain links TRBV29-1 to TRBJ2-1, with no clear D. Between the trimmed V and J ends, which lost 2 bases and 15 bases, there was a span of 14 bases. The CDR3 spans 11 residues. The V gene's germline CDR1 is SQVTM and CDR2 ANQGSEA. The CDR3 DNA reads as TGCAGCGTTGAAAACGAAACGTTTCTGTTCTTC. It yields the protein CSVENETFLFF.